Listed below are T cell receptor beta chains from one sample, sequenced in a study of beta chain features in type 1 diabetes. Clones were sequenced by immunoSEQ multiplex PCR, and TCRdb holds only the in-frame ones, with some missing. The data contain 200,000 to 250,000 clones, more than 15% of them seen just once; the ten biggest clones take up more than 0.075%. Material for sequencing was naive CD4+ T cells from blood. These receptors originate from a man aged 25-45 years with type 1 diabetes. Each CDR3 is given with its conserved first and last residue. D genes are given only for firm matches. Rows may omit the clone size; those that give it use once, few, many or a size class.

clone_size,v_call,d_call,j_call,cdr3_aa,cdr3_nt
.,TRBV12-5,.,TRBJ2-3,CASGLAGADTQYF,TGTGCTAGTGGTCTGGCCGGGGCAGATACGCAGTATTTT
few,TRBV30,.,TRBJ1-3,CAWSVQGNTIYF,TGTGCCTGGAGTGTACAAGGGAACACCATATATTTT
.,TRBV21-1,.,TRBJ2-5,CASSHRNHRTQYF,TGTGCCAGCAGTCACCGAAACCACAGGACCCAGTACTTC
.,TRBV30,.,TRBJ2-4,CAWTGDRTPGAKNIQYF,TGTGCCTGGACCGGGGACCGCACCCCAGGGGCCAAAAACATTCAGTACTTC
.,TRBV7-2,.,TRBJ2-7,CASSLTRYEQYF,TGTGCCAGCAGCTTAACCCGTTACGAGCAGTACTTC
.,TRBV10-3,.,TRBJ2-5,CAISERGETQYF,TGTGCCATCAGTGAGAGGGGAGAGACCCAGTACTTC
.,TRBV7-3,.,TRBJ2-3,CASSLMAGLTDTQYF,TGTGCCAGCAGCTTAATGGCGGGACTCACAGATACGCAGTATTTT
.,TRBV7-9,TRBD1,TRBJ2-7,CASSLTGGLYEQYF,TGTGCCAGCAGCCTGACAGGGGGCCTCTACGAGCAGTACTTC
.,TRBV6-6,.,TRBJ2-5,CASSYGAFEEGTQYF,TGTGCCAGCAGTTACGGCGCGTTTGAGGAAGGGACCCAGTACTTC
few,TRBV10-3,.,TRBJ2-5,CAISESAETQYF,TGTGCCATCAGTGAGTCAGCAGAGACCCAGTACTTC
.,TRBV2,.,TRBJ2-7,CASSNQNYEQYF,TGTGCCAGCAGTAATCAGAACTACGAGCAGTACTTC
.,TRBV28,.,TRBJ2-5,CASSSGVRDLWRETQYF,TGTGCCAGCAGTTCAGGGGTACGGGACCTTTGGAGAGAGACCCAGTACTTC
.,TRBV30,.,TRBJ2-5,CAWRTTAASQETQYF,TGTGCCTGGAGAACAACAGCGGCGAGCCAAGAGACCCAGTACTTC
few,TRBV5-1,.,TRBJ2-5,CASSRFWGIGETQYF,TGCGCCAGCAGCCGATTTTGGGGGATTGGAGAGACCCAGTACTTC
.,TRBV19,TRBD1,TRBJ2-7,CASSMMPGQGRQQYF,TGTGCCAGTAGTATGATGCCGGGACAGGGTAGACAGCAGTACTTC
.,TRBV7-2,.,TRBJ2-5,CASSFQGGQETQYF,TGTGCCAGCAGCTTTCAGGGGGGCCAAGAGACCCAGTACTTC
.,TRBV28,TRBD1,TRBJ2-1,CASRSTGTGWGNEQFF,TGTGCCAGCAGGTCCACCGGGACAGGGTGGGGCAATGAGCAGTTCTTC
few,TRBV18,.,TRBJ2-7,CASSPSPDKISYEQYF,TGTGCCAGCTCACCATCCCCCGACAAAATCTCCTACGAGCAGTACTTC
.,TRBV7-2,TRBD2,TRBJ2-3,CASSSAGGIGDTQYF,TGTGCCAGCAGCTCAGCGGGAGGGATAGGAGATACGCAGTATTTT
few,TRBV13,.,TRBJ2-7,CASSLVGIIYEQYF,TGTGCCAGCAGCTTAGTAGGGATCATCTACGAGCAGTACTTC
few,TRBV29-1,TRBD1,TRBJ2-1,CSGGQGPTNEQFF,TGCAGCGGCGGACAGGGCCCCACCAATGAGCAGTTCTTC
.,TRBV6-5,.,TRBJ1-5,CATGPNSNQPQHF,TGTGCCACCGGCCCGAATAGCAATCAGCCCCAGCATTTT
.,TRBV5-4,.,TRBJ1-1,CASTQDQGLNTEAFF,TGTGCCAGCACCCAGGACCAAGGGCTTAACACTGAAGCTTTCTTT
.,TRBV30,TRBD2,TRBJ2-1,CAWARGSLSYNEQFF,TGTGCCTGGGCCCGCGGGAGCCTCTCCTACAATGAGCAGTTCTTC
.,TRBV30,.,TRBJ2-7,CAWSGPSPVRTASYEQYF,TGTGCCTGGAGCGGCCCGTCCCCTGTCAGGACGGCTTCCTACGAGCAGTACTTC
.,TRBV29-1,.,TRBJ1-5,CSVEDQPGGAPQHF,TGCAGCGTTGAAGATCAACCCGGGGGAGCGCCCCAGCATTTT
.,TRBV5-4,.,TRBJ2-5,CASSSGGNIQETQYF,TGTGCCAGCAGCTCCGGCGGGAATATCCAAGAGACCCAGTACTTC
few,TRBV5-6,.,TRBJ1-1,CASNSLSSMNTEAFF,TGTGCCAGCAACTCTTTGAGCAGCATGAACACTGAAGCTTTCTTT
few,TRBV27,TRBD2,TRBJ2-5,CASTPSAGARVTQYF,TGTGCCAGCACCCCGAGCGCGGGAGCACGGGTGACCCAGTACTTC
few,TRBV30,.,TRBJ2-5,CAWTSPQETQYF,TGTGCCTGGACTAGCCCTCAAGAGACCCAGTACTTC
few,TRBV30,TRBD2,TRBJ2-1,CAWGSGTSGILGSYNEQFF,TGTGCCTGGGGGTCCGGGACTAGCGGGATTCTAGGCTCCTACAATGAGCAGTTCTTC
.,TRBV13,.,TRBJ2-5,CASRRGIYGLETQYF,TGTGCCAGCAGGCGCGGGATTTATGGTTTAGAGACCCAGTACTTC
few,TRBV5-1,.,TRBJ2-3,CASSLGSDTDTQYF,TGCGCCAGCAGCTTGGGGTCGGATACAGATACGCAGTATTTT
few,TRBV14,TRBD1,TRBJ2-1,CASSLLTGTGSYNEQFF,TGTGCCAGCAGCCTACTAACCGGGACAGGGTCGTACAATGAGCAGTTCTTC
few,TRBV14,.,TRBJ2-1,CASSQGTGKDNEQFF,TGTGCCAGCAGCCAAGGAACAGGAAAAGACAATGAGCAGTTCTTC
few,TRBV5-1,TRBD1,TRBJ2-1,CASSGEGQYNEQFF,TGCGCCAGCAGCGGAGAGGGACAGTACAATGAGCAGTTCTTC
few,TRBV29-1,.,TRBJ2-7,CSGGQGSDYEQYF,TGCAGCGGGGGCCAAGGGTCGGACTACGAGCAGTACTTC
few,TRBV4-1,.,TRBJ2-7,CASSQGGLPYEQYF,TGCGCCAGCAGCCAGGGCGGCCTCCCCTACGAGCAGTACTTC
.,TRBV30,.,TRBJ2-2,CAWRGLSNTGELFF,TGTGCCTGGAGGGGACTTTCGAACACCGGGGAGCTGTTTTTT
few,TRBV12-5,.,TRBJ2-5,CASGDRNQETQYF,TGTGCTAGTGGAGACAGAAATCAAGAGACCCAGTACTTC
few,TRBV25-1,.,TRBJ2-3,CASSDARGDTQYF,TGTGCCAGCAGTGATGCGAGAGGCGATACGCAGTATTTT
.,TRBV9,.,TRBJ1-1,CASSVSLNTEAFF,TGTGCCAGCAGCGTGAGCTTGAACACTGAAGCTTTCTTT
.,TRBV10-3,TRBD2,TRBJ2-2,CAMSSGGNTGELFF,TGTGCCATGTCTAGCGGGGGAAACACCGGGGAGCTGTTTTTT
.,TRBV30,.,TRBJ1-1,CAWSVSQIRPQAFF,TGTGCCTGGAGTGTAAGTCAGATTAGACCCCAAGCTTTCTTT
.,TRBV29-1,.,TRBJ2-1,CSVEITDSEQFF,TGCAGCGTTGAAATTACCGACAGTGAGCAGTTCTTC
few,TRBV10-3,TRBD1,TRBJ2-3,CAISAGGRSDTQYF,TGTGCCATCAGTGCAGGGGGCAGGTCAGATACGCAGTATTTT
.,TRBV18,.,TRBJ2-5,CASSPQLPSQETQYF,TGTGCCAGCTCACCACAACTTCCGAGTCAAGAGACCCAGTACTTC
.,TRBV19,TRBD1,TRBJ2-2,CASIGDRGTGELFF,TGTGCCAGTATCGGGGACAGAGGCACCGGGGAGCTGTTTTTT
.,TRBV5-1,.,TRBJ2-7,CASSPEAGQYYEQYF,TGCGCCAGCAGCCCCGAGGCAGGGCAATACTACGAGCAGTACTTC
.,TRBV7-9,TRBD1,TRBJ2-3,CASSPRGRGHTDTQYF,TGTGCCAGCAGCCCCCGTGGAAGGGGGCATACAGATACGCAGTATTTT
.,TRBV6-5,.,TRBJ2-4,CASSYSTQGAKNIQYF,TGTGCCAGCAGTTACTCGACACAAGGAGCCAAAAACATTCAGTACTTC
few,TRBV27,TRBD1,TRBJ1-5,CASSSGQGFQPQHF,TGTGCCAGCAGTTCGGGACAGGGGTTTCAGCCCCAGCATTTT
.,TRBV5-1,.,TRBJ2-7,CASSFGSHTPYEQYF,TGCGCCAGCAGCTTCGGCAGTCATACCCCCTACGAGCAGTACTTC
.,TRBV2,.,TRBJ2-7,CASSLSIMEGAEQYF,TGTGCCAGCAGCCTGTCAATAATGGAGGGGGCCGAGCAGTACTTC
few,TRBV15,.,TRBJ2-1,CATSSRGIIGNEQFF,TGTGCCACCAGCAGCAGGGGTATAATCGGCAATGAGCAGTTCTTC
few,TRBV10-3,TRBD2,TRBJ2-1,CAISESSGRAGVDEQFF,TGTGCCATCAGTGAGAGTAGCGGGAGGGCCGGCGTAGATGAGCAGTTCTTC
.,TRBV25-1,.,TRBJ1-1,CASSESRLTEAFF,TGTGCCAGCAGTGAATCCAGGCTGACTGAAGCTTTCTTT
.,TRBV5-1,.,TRBJ2-7,CASSLGGDPYEQYF,TGCGCCAGCAGCTTGGGAGGGGATCCCTACGAGCAGTACTTC
.,TRBV14,.,TRBJ1-1,CASRRTVGTEAFF,TGTGCCAGCAGGCGGACGGTCGGGACTGAAGCTTTCTTT